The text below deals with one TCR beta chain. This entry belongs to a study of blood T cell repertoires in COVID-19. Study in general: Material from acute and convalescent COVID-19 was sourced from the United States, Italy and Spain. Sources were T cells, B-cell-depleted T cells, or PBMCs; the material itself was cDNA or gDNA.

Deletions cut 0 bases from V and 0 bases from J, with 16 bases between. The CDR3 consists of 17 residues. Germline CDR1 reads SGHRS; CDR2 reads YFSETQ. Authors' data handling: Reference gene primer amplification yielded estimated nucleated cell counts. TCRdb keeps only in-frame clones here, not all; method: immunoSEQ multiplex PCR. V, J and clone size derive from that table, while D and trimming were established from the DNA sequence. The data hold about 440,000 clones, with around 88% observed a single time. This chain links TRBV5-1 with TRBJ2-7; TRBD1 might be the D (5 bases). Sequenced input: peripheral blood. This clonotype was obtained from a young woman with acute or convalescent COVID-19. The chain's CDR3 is CASSLGPGHTSSYEQYF. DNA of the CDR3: TGCGCCAGCAGCTTGGGCCCCGGACACACGAGCTCCTACGAGCAGTACTTC.